The 31 T cell receptor beta chains below all came from one sample that was sequenced in a study of read filtering for tumor transcriptome and immune sequencing. The library was built from about 0.4 ug RNA with molecular barcoded adaptors for alpha/delta and beta/gamma chains. TCRdb itself ran the reads through MiXCR, one entry per CDR3 protein. The sample has around 14,000 distinct CDR3 sequences, roughly 20% seen once. The sample comprised a population of CD138-negative cells sorted from bone marrow. The receptors stem from a donor aged 40 or over with multiple myeloma.

This clonotype was found many times. V is TRBV5-6 and J is TRBJ1-2; 7 bases are a match to TRBD1. Germline trimming cut 5 bases from V and 3 bases from J; bases unmatched to any gene: 4. Germline assignment: CDR1 SGHDT and CDR2 YYEEEE. The CDR3 runs to 13 residues. CDR3 nucleotide sequence: TGTGCCAGCAGACAGACAGGGCACTATGGCTACACCTTC. Amino acid sequence: CASRQTGHYGYTF.

Many counts were recorded for this clonotype. V and J are TRBV6-1 and TRBJ1-1; D might be TRBD1 (6 bases). CDR3 size: 13 residues. Germline assignment: CDR1 MNHNS and CDR2 SASEGT. V lost 10 bases and J 1 base, leaving 13 bases between the germline ends. The CDR3 DNA follows: TGTGCCACTCAAGGGACACCGAACACTGAAGCTTTCTTT. Encoded protein: CATQGTPNTEAFF.

V is TRBV20-1 and J is TRBJ2-1; 8 nucleotides match TRBD2. The CDR3 extends over 15 amino acids. The J segment lost 5 bases and the V segment lost 0 bases, leaving 6 bases of the junction unmatched. Germline V lookup: CDR1 DFQATT, CDR2 SNEGSKA (reference sequence). The CDR3 bases are TGCAGTGCTAGAGATCCTAGCGGGTATAACAATGAGCAGTTCTTC. It codes for CSARDPSGYNNEQFF.

This clonotype was observed a few times. The chain joins TRBV7-2 to TRBJ1-1; D is perhaps TRBD1 (6 bases). CDR1 is SGHTA, CDR2 FQGNSA, per germline. V lost 3 bases and J lost 1, with 9 bases in between. The CDR3 has 14 amino acids. The CDR3 nucleotides read TGTGCCAGCAGCTTTACAGGGACGAACACTGAAGCTTTCTTT. Translation: CASSFTGTNTEAFF. The full variable domain, its missing parts supplied by reference TRBV7-2 and TRBJ1-1, is GAGVSQSPSNKVTEKGKDVELRCDPISGHTALYWYRQSLGQGLEFLIYFQGNSAPDKSGLPSDRFSAERTGGSVSTLTIQRTQQEDSAVYLCASSFTGTNTEAFFGQGTRLTVV.

This clonotype was detected ten times or more. The rearrangement uses TRBV7-9 and TRBJ1-1; 8 bases agree with TRBD1. This CDR3 spans 16 amino acids. V trimming: 1 base; J trimming: 5 bases; junction bases outside the gene matches: 9. Germline loops: CDR1 SEHNR, CDR2 FQNEAQ (reference sequence). The CDR3 DNA follows: TGTGCCAGCAGCTTAGGTTACAGGGGGTCAGTTACTGAAGCTTTCTTT. Translating it yields CASSLGYRGSVTEAFF.

In this sample, this clonotype turned up many times. The V gene is TRBV25-1, the J gene TRBJ2-2; D remains unclear. Trimming pared 2 bases from V and 2 bases from J, leaving 12 bases between. Germline V lookup: CDR1 MGHDK, CDR2 SYGVNS. The CDR3 runs to 16 residues. CDR3 in DNA: TGTGCCAGCAGTGAACAGCGCAGTAGCAACACCGGGGAGCTGTTTTTT. Translated, it gives CASSEQRSSNTGELFF.

There are many counts of this clonotype. The rearrangement uses TRBV7-9 and TRBJ2-2, with unresolved D. V dropped 6 bases and J dropped 4 bases, with 3 bases sitting between them. CDR3 length: 11 residues. The germline V gene encodes CDR1 SEHNR and CDR2 FQNEAQ (reference sequence). In nucleotides, the CDR3 is TGTGCCAGCAGGATCACCGGGGAGCTGTTTTTT. This translates into CASRITGELFF.

This clonotype was counted ten times or more. This chain joins TRBV12-3 or TRBV12-4 and TRBJ2-7; D remains unclear. V was cut by 6 bases and J by 5 bases, with 8 bases left in between. CDR3 length: 11 residues. The CDR3 protein is CASSLTHEQYF. The CDR3 DNA is TGTGCCAGCAGCCTAACTCACGAGCAGTACTTC.

V and J are TRBV19 and TRBJ1-4; D is possibly TRBD1 (5 bases). This CDR3 contains 14 residues. CDR1 and CDR2 (germline): LNHDA, SQIVND (reference sequence). Trimming pared 5 bases from V and 3 bases from J, leaving 10 bases between. The chain's CDR3 is CASSRQGANEKLFF. The CDR3 DNA reads as TGTGCCAGTAGTCGGCAGGGAGCTAATGAAAAACTGTTTTTT.

In this sample, this clonotype turned up a few times. J is TRBJ2-1 and V is TRBV6-6, with 7 bases identical to TRBD2. The V gene's germline CDR1 is MNHNY and CDR2 SVGAGI (reference sequence). The CDR3 has 16 residues. V gave up 0 bases and J gave up 6 bases; unmatched junction bases: 8. CDR3 loop: CASSYSGGGPSNEQFF. The CDR3 DNA is TGTGCCAGCAGTTACTCTGGGGGAGGGCCTTCCAATGAGCAGTTCTTC.

Concerning this clonotype: A much more abundant neighbour one base away suggests this may be a read error. The CDR3 does not end in the conserved phenylalanine or tryptophan, so this is likely a read error. The chain is built from TRBV6-5 and TRBJ2-2; D is perhaps TRBD2 (5 bases). Germline V gives CDR1 MNHEY, CDR2 SVGAGI. The CDR3 covers 18 residues. Trimming cost V 4 bases and J 0 bases, with 18 bases left between them. CDR3 coding DNA: TGTGCCAGCAGTTTACGTCCGACTATGGGCACGAACACCGGGGAGCTGTTTGTT. Its translation: CASSLRPTMGTNTGELFV.

This clonotype has ten or more counts. The rearrangement joins TRBV20-1 to TRBJ2-5; TRBD2 is a possible D gene (5 bases). The germline V gene has CDR1 DFQATT and CDR2 SNEGSKA (reference sequence). The CDR3 covers 14 residues. Trimming cost V 3 bases and J 2 bases, with 13 bases left between them. The CDR3: CSASPLADQETQYF. Written as DNA, the CDR3 is TGCAGTGCTAGTCCCCTAGCAGATCAAGAGACCCAGTACTTC.

This clonotype occurred a few times. The V call is TRBV27, the J call TRBJ2-7, with TRBD2 matching 12 bases. The trim removed 3 bases at V and 2 bases at J, leaving 5 bases unmatched. Germline V gene data show CDR1 as MNHEY and CDR2 as SMNVEV (reference sequence). The CDR3 extends over 16 amino acids. This CDR3 reads CASSFDGLAGTYEQYF. CDR3 DNA: TGTGCCAGCAGTTTTGACGGACTAGCGGGGACCTACGAGCAGTACTTC.

This clonotype was seen repeatedly, ten times or more. This chain links TRBV6-6 with TRBJ1-1, with D hard to call. CDR3 length equals 16 residues. Trimming removed 6 bases at V and 0 bases at J, with 17 bases between. Looked up from germline, CDR1 is MNHNY and CDR2 is SVGAGI (reference sequence). CDR3 amino acids: CASSQPSGSLNTEAFF. For the CDR3, the DNA is TGTGCCAGCAGCCAACCGAGCGGAAGTCTGAACACTGAAGCTTTCTTT.

The chain joins TRBV11-2 to TRBJ2-7, with no clear D. The length of the CDR3 is 13 residues. From germline, CDR1 is SGHAT and CDR2 FQNNGV. V was trimmed by 3 bases and J by 3 bases, leaving 9 bases between them. The CDR3, as DNA: TGTGCCAGCAGCTTGTCCGGCAACTACGAGCAGTACTTC. The encoded protein is CASSLSGNYEQYF.

This clonotype has only a few counts. V gene TRBV7-8 combines with J gene TRBJ1-1; D remains unclear. V dropped 0 bases and J dropped 2 bases, with 7 bases sitting between them. Looked up from germline, CDR1 is SGHVS and CDR2 is FQNEAQ. The length of the CDR3 is 14 residues. CDR3 sequence: CASSLAQVNTEAFF. Here the CDR3 DNA reads TGTGCCAGCAGCTTAGCCCAGGTCAACACTGAAGCTTTCTTT.

The sample holds many counts of this clonotype. The V gene is TRBV5-1, the J gene TRBJ2-2; D unresolved. V shed 3 bases and J shed 0 bases, with 12 bases lying between them. The CDR3 contains 16 residues. Per the germline V gene, CDR1 is SGHRS and CDR2 is YFSETQ. The CDR3 nucleotides read TGCGCCAGCAGCTCCTTTCTGGGCCCGAACACCGGGGAGCTGTTTTTT. Translated: CASSSFLGPNTGELFF.

This clonotype was observed many times. The chain has TRBV5-1 and TRBJ1-1; D might be TRBD1 (5 bases). CDR1 is SGHRS and CDR2 is YFSETQ in the germline V gene. The CDR3 is made up of 16 amino acids. The germline V and J ends were trimmed by 4 bases and 7 bases, with 23 bases remaining between them. CDR3 DNA sequence: TGCGCCAGCAGCAGCGACAGCCCTGGAGTGGTTGGTGAAGCTTTCTTT. Its translation is CASSSDSPGVVGEAFF.

This clonotype has a count of ten or more. The rearrangement uses TRBV30 and TRBJ2-3, with D possibly TRBD2 on 5 matching bases. The germline V and J ends were trimmed by 2 bases and 5 bases, with 11 bases remaining between them. Germline V gives CDR1 GTSNPN, CDR2 SVGIG (reference sequence). The CDR3 has 13 amino acids. CDR3 protein: CAWSRGRGDTQYF. The DNA for the CDR3 is TGTGCCTGGAGTCGAGGGCGCGGAGATACGCAGTATTTT.

For this clonotype: At one of its ends the junction is not consistent with the germline gene, which may arise from a read error. V usage is TRBV3-1 and J usage is TRBJ2-1, with D perhaps matching TRBD1 (6 bases). The CDR3 sequence is 12 residues long. Germline V CDR1 and CDR2: LGHDT, YNNKEL (reference sequence). The CDR3 region is CASSQELRDMIF. The CDR3, as DNA: TGTGCCAGCAGCCAAGAACTCCGGGACATGATCTTC.

This clonotype was seen more than once but under ten times. The rearrangement uses TRBV12-3 or TRBV12-4 and TRBJ2-3; TRBD1 might be the D (5 bases). CDR3 length equals 13 residues. Trimming removed 3 bases at V and 5 bases at J, with 9 bases between. CDR3 sequence: CASSFSTGDTQYF. In nucleotides, the CDR3 is TGTGCCAGCAGTTTCTCTACAGGAGATACGCAGTATTTT.

This clonotype was counted at least ten times. The chain links TRBV13 to TRBJ2-7, with 8 bases lining up with TRBD1. The V and J ends lost 5 bases and 5 bases, in that order; junction bases with no gene match: 5. There are 13 residues in the CDR3. Germline CDR1 reads PRHDT; CDR2 reads FYEKMQ (reference sequence). The CDR3 sequence: CASSSDRGNEQYF. The CDR3 nucleotides are TGTGCCAGCAGCAGTGACAGGGGCAACGAGCAGTACTTC.

This rearrangement joins TRBV23-1 to TRBJ2-7, with 7 bases lining up with TRBD1. TRBV23-1 has ORF status, its function being uncertain. V trimming: 5 bases; J trimming: 4 bases; junction bases outside the gene matches: 14. The CDR3 is made up of 16 amino acids. CDR3 sequence reads: CASSEGARLHIYEQYF. The CDR3 nucleotides are TGCGCCAGCAGTGAGGGGGCGAGGCTTCATATATACGAGCAGTACTTC.

This clonotype turned up a few times. V is TRBV20-1 and J is TRBJ2-3; 8 nucleotides agree with TRBD2. Germline assignment: CDR1 DFQATT and CDR2 SNEGSKA (reference sequence). The CDR3 loop spans 16 amino acids. V lost 5 bases and J lost 3; bases outside the gene matches: 13. In DNA form, the CDR3 reads TGCAGTGCTGATGAAAATAGCGGGGCCTTGACAGATACGCAGTATTTT. It is translated as CSADENSGALTDTQYF.

This sequence joins TRBV12-3 or TRBV12-4 and TRBJ2-2; D uncertain. The germline V and J ends were trimmed by 3 bases and 8 bases, with 16 bases remaining between them. The CDR3 extends over 15 amino acids. The CDR3 DNA is TGTGCCAGCAGTTTTATGGCGATCGGTGGGGGGGAGCTGTTTTTT. Its protein is CASSFMAIGGGELFF.

The table lists this clonotype with many counts. The genes are TRBV19 and TRBJ1-1; D possibly corresponds to TRBD1 (5 bases). The V gene's germline CDR1 is LNHDA and CDR2 SQIVND (reference sequence). This CDR3 has 15 amino acids. Trimming cost V 3 bases and J 0 bases, with 11 bases left between them. DNA for the CDR3: TGTGCCAGTAGTATTCAGGGTGGGGTGAACACTGAAGCTTTCTTT. This gives the protein CASSIQGGVNTEAFF. Filled out from reference TRBV19 and TRBJ1-1, the complete variable domain reads DGGITQSPKYLFRKEGQNVTLSCEQNLNHDAMYWYRQDPGQGLRLIYYSQIVNDFQKGDIAEGYSVSREKKESFPLTVTSAQKNPTAFYLCASSIQGGVNTEAFFGQGTRLTVV.

This clonotype was found many times. The chain uses TRBV11-2 and TRBJ2-7; tentatively, D is TRBD1 (5 bases). CDR3 size: 14 residues. V gave up 2 bases and J gave up 2 bases, with 10 bases separating them. The germline V gene has CDR1 SGHAT and CDR2 FQNNGV. CDR3 residues: CASSLQGFTYEQYF. DNA of the CDR3: TGTGCCAGCAGCTTACAGGGTTTCACCTACGAGCAGTACTTC.

This clonotype was detected many times. This chain links TRBV29-1 with TRBJ2-5; the D is unclear. Trimming took off 4 bases at V and 4 bases at J, with 10 bases between the two ends. Germline CDR1 reads SQVTM; CDR2 reads ANQGSEA. The CDR3 sequence is 12 residues long. CDR3 sequence (DNA): TGCAGCGTTGGAAAGGAAGGAGAGACCCAGTACTTC. Translation gives CSVGKEGETQYF.

This clonotype occurred a few times. In nucleotides, the CDR3 is TGCAGTTCGAGCCATGGTGCGAACACCGGGGAGCTGTTTTTT. Encoded protein: CSSSHGANTGELFF. This chain joins TRBV20-1 and TRBJ2-2, with D unresolved. The CDR3 is 14 amino acids. V was cut by 8 bases and J by 0 bases, with 13 bases left in between. The germline gives CDR1 DFQATT, CDR2 SNEGSKA (reference sequence).

This rearrangement joins TRBV28 to TRBJ1-5, with D perhaps matching TRBD1 (5 bases). Trimming stripped 9 bases from V and 5 bases from J, with 14 bases between. Germline V gene sequence: CDR1 MDHEN, CDR2 SYDVKM. The CDR3 sequence is 13 residues long. CDR3 DNA sequence: TGTGCCAGTGCCTTGGGGACCGATCAGCCCCAGCATTTT. It codes for CASALGTDQPQHF.

This clonotype was recorded once. This may arise from a read error, as a much more abundant clone is one base away. The chain uses TRBV29-1 and TRBJ2-1, with unresolved D. Germline lookup yields CDR1 SQVTM and CDR2 ANQGSEA. This CDR3 spans 14 amino acids. The CDR3 region has the DNA TGCAGCGTTGAACAGGAGAGCTCCTACAATGAGCGGTTCTTC. Its translation is CSVEQESSYNERFF.